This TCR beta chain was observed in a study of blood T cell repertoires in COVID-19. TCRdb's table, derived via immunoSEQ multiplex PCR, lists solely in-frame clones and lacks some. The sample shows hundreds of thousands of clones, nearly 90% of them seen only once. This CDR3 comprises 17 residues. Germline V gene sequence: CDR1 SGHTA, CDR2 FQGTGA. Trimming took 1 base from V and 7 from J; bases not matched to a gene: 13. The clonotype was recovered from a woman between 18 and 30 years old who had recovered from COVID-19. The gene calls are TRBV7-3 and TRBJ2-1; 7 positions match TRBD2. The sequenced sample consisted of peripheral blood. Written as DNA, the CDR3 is TGTGCCAGCAGCTTAAGGGGGAGGGCACCGTCAGGGAATGAGCAGTTCTTC. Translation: CASSLRGRAPSGNEQFF.